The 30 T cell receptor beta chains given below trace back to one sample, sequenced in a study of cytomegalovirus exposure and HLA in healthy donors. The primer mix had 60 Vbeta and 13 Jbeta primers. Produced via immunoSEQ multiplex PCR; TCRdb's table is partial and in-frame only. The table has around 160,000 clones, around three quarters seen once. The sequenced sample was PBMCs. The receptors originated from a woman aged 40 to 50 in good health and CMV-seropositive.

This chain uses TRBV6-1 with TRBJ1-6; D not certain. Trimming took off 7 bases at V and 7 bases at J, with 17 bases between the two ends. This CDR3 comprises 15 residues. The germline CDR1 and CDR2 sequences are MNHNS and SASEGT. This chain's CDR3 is CASTRGGAGNSPLHF. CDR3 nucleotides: TGTGCCAGCACCAGAGGCGGCGCTGGGAATTCACCCCTCCACTTT.

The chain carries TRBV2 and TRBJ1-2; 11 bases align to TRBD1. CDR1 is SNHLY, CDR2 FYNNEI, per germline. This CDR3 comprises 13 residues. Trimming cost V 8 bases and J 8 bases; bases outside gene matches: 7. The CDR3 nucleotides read TGTGCCAGCTACGGACAGGGGGCGGTCGGCTACACCTTC. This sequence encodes CASYGQGAVGYTF.

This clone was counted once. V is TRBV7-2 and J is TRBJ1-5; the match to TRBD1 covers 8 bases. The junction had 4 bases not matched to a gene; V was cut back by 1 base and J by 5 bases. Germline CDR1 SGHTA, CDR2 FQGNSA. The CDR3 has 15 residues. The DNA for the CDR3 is TGTGCCAGCAGCTTAGAAACAGGGGGGGATCAGCCCCAGCATTTT. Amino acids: CASSLETGGDQPQHF.

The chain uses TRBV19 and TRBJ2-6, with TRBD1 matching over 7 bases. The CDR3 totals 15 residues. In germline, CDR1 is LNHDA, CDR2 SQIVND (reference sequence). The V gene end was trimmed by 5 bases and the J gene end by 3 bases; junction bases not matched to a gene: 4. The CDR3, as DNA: TGTGCCAGTAGTCTGGGACAGTATGGGGCCAACGTCCTGACTTTC. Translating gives CASSLGQYGANVLTF.

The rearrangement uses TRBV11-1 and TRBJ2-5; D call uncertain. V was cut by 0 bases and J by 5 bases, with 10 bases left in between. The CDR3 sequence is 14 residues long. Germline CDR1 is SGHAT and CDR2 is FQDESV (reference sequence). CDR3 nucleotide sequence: TGTGCCAGCAGCTTAGCCCCCCGGGTTGAGACCCAGTACTTC. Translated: CASSLAPRVETQYF.

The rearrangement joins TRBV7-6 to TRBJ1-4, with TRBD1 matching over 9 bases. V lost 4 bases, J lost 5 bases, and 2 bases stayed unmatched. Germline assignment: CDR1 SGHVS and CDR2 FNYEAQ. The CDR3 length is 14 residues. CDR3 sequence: CASSSTGGNEKLFF. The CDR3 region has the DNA TGTGCCAGCAGCTCGACAGGGGGAAATGAAAAACTGTTTTTT.

The CDR3 protein is CASRAGTGGEQYF. The CDR3 region has the DNA TGTGCCAGCAGAGCCGGGACAGGGGGCGAGCAGTACTTC. The genes are TRBV2 and TRBJ2-7; 11 positions match TRBD1. This CDR3 is 13 amino acids long. The V and J ends lost 6 bases and 6 bases, in that order; junction bases with no gene match: 4. Germline V gene lookup returns CDR1 SNHLY and CDR2 FYNNEI.

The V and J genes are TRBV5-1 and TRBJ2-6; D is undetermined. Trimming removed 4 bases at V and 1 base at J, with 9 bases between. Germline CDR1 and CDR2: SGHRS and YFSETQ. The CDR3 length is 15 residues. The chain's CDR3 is CASSPLPSGANVLTF. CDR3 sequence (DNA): TGCGCCAGCAGCCCCCTCCCTTCTGGGGCCAACGTCCTGACTTTC.

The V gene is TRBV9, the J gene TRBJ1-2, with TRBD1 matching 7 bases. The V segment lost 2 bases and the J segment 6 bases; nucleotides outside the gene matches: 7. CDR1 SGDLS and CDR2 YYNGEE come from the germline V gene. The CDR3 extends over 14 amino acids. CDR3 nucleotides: TGTGCCAGCAGCGTCGAGACAGGGACCCATGGCTACACCTTC. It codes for CASSVETGTHGYTF. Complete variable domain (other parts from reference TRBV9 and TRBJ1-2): DSGVTQTPKHLITATGQRVTLRCSPRSGDLSVYWYQQSLDQGLQFLIQYYNGEERAKGNILERFSAQQFPDLHSELNLSSLELGDSALYFCASSVETGTHGYTFGSGTRLTVV.

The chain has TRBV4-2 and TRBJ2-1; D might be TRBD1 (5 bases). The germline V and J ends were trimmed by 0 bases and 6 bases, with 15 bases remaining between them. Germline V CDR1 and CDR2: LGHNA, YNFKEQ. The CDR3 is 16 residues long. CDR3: CASSQEARVRTNEQFF. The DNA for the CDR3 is TGTGCCAGCAGCCAAGAGGCCAGGGTACGTACCAATGAGCAGTTCTTC.

The CDR3 nucleotides are TGTGCCAGCGGGGTTAGCGGGGTTTCCTACAATGAGCAGTTCTTC. Translation gives CASGVSGVSYNEQFF. The chain is built from TRBV28 and TRBJ2-1; 8 bases agree with TRBD2. Losses at the gene ends were 8 bases for V and 1 base for J; bases not matched to a gene: 7. The CDR3 contains 15 residues. CDR1 is MDHEN and CDR2 is SYDVKM in the germline V gene.

CDR3 protein: CASSIGAGAKYGYTF. The CDR3 DNA sequence: TGTGCCAGTAGTATAGGGGCAGGGGCGAAGTATGGCTACACCTTC. This chain uses TRBV19 with TRBJ1-2; tentatively, D is TRBD1 (6 bases). CDR3 length equals 15 residues. Germline V lookup: CDR1 LNHDA, CDR2 SQIVND (reference sequence). Trimming took off 1 base at V and 5 bases at J, with 14 bases between the two ends.

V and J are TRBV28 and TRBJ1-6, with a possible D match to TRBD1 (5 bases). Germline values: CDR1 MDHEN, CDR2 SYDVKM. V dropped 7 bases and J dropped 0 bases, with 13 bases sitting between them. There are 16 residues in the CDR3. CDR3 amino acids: CASMGGGNSYNSPLHF. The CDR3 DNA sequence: TGTGCCAGCATGGGGGGGGGAAACTCCTATAATTCACCCCTCCACTTT.

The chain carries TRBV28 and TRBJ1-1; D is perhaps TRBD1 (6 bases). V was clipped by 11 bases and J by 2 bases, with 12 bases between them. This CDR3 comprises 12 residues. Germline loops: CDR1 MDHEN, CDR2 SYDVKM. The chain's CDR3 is CAAYRVNTEAFF. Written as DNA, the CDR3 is TGTGCCGCCTACAGGGTTAACACTGAAGCTTTCTTT.

CDR3 in DNA: TGTGCCAGCAGCGCAGGGTCCTACTCTGGAAACACCATATATTTT. Residues: CASSAGSYSGNTIYF. The V call is TRBV7-9, the J call TRBJ1-3, with D perhaps TRBD1 (5 bases). The CDR3 contains 15 residues. The germline V gene encodes CDR1 SEHNR and CDR2 FQNEAQ (reference sequence). The V end lost 5 bases, the J end lost 0 bases, and 11 bases lay between the germline ends.

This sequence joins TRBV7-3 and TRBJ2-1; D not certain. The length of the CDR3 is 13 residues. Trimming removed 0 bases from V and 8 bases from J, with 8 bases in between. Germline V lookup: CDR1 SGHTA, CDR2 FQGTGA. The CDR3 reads CASSLTGRDEQFF. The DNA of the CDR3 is TGTGCCAGCAGCTTAACTGGTCGGGATGAGCAGTTCTTC. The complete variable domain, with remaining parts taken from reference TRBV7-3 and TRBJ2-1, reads GAGVSQTPSNKVTEKGKYVELRCDPISGHTALYWYRQSLGQGPEFLIYFQGTGAADDSGLPNDRFFAVRPEGSVSTLKIQRTERGDSAVYLCASSLTGRDEQFFGPGTRLTVL.

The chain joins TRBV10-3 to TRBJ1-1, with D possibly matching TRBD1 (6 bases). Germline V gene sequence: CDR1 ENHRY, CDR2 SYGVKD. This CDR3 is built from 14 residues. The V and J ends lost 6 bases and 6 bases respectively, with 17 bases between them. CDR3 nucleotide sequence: TGTGCCATCAGACCGGGACACCCTGACCCTGAAGCTTTCTTT. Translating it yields CAIRPGHPDPEAFF.

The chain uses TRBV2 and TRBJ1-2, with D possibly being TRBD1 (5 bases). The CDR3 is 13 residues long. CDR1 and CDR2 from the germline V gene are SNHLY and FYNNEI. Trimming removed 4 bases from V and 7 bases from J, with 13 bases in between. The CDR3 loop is CASSADTRIGYTF. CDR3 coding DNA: TGTGCCAGCAGTGCGGACACGAGGATTGGCTACACCTTC.

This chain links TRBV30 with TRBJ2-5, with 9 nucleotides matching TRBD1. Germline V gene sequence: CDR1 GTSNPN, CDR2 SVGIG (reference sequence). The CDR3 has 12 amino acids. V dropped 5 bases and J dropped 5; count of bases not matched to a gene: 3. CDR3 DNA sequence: TGTGCCTGGGGGACAGGGTTTGAGACCCAGTACTTC. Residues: CAWGTGFETQYF.

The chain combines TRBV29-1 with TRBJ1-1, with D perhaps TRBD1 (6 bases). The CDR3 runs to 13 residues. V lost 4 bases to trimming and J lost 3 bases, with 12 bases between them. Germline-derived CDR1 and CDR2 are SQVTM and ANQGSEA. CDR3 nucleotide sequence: TGCAGCGTTGTTGGGGACATGGACACTGAAGCTTTCTTT. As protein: CSVVGDMDTEAFF.

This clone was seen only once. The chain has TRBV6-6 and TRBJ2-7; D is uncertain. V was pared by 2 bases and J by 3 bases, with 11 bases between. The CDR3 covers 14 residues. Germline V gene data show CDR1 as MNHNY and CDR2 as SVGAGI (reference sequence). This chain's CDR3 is CASSYPARSYEQYF. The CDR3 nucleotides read TGTGCCAGCAGTTACCCAGCGAGGAGCTACGAGCAGTACTTC.

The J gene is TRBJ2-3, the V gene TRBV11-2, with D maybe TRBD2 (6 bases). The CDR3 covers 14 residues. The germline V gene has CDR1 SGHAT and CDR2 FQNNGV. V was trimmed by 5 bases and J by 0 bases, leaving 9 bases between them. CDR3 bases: TGTGCCAGCAGCAAGGGACTTAGCACAGATACGCAGTATTTT. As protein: CASSKGLSTDTQYF.

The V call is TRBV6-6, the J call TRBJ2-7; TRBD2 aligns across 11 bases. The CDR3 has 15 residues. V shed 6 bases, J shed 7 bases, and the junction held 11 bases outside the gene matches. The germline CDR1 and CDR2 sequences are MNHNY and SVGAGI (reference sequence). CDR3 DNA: TGTGCCAGCAGCCGTACTACTAGCGGGGGTGAGGAGCAGTACTTC. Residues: CASSRTTSGGEEQYF.

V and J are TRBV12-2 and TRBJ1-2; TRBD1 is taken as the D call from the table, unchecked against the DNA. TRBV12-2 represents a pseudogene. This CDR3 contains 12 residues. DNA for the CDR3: TGTGCAAGTCGCGCTATCAGGGGTGGCTACACCTTC. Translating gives CASRAIRGGYTF.

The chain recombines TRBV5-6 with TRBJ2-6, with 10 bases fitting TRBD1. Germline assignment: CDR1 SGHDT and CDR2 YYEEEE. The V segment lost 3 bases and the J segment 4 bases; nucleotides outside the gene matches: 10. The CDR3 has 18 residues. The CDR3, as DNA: TGTGCCAGCAGCTCGGCCGACAGGGGGCTAGCGGGGGCCAACGTCCTGACTTTC. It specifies CASSSADRGLAGANVLTF.

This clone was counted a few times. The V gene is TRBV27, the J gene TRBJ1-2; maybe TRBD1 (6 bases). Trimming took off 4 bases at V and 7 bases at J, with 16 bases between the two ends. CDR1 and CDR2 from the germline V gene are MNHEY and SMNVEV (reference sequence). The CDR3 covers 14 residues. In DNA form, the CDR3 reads TGTGCCAGCAGTTCCCTACAGGGATGGGGTGGCTACACCTTC. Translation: CASSSLQGWGGYTF.

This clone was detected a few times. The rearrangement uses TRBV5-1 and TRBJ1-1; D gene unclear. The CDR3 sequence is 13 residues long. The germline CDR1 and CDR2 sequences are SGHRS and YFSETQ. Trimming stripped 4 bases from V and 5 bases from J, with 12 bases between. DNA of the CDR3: TGCGCCAGCAGCCCCGGAGGGTTGACTGAAGCTTTCTTT. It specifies CASSPGGLTEAFF.

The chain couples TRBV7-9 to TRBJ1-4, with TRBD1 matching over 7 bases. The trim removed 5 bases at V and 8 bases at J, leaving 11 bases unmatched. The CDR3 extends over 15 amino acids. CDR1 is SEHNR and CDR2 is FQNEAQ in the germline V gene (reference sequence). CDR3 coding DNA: TGTGCCAGCAGCGCTATGACAGGGCTAGGGGAAAAACTGTTTTTT. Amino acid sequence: CASSAMTGLGEKLFF.

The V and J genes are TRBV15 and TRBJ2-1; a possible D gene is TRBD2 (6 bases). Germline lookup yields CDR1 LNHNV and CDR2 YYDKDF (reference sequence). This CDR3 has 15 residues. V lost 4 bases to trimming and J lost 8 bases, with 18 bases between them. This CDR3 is CATSTLKGGEDEQFF. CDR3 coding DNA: TGTGCCACCAGCACACTAAAAGGCGGGGAAGATGAGCAGTTCTTC.

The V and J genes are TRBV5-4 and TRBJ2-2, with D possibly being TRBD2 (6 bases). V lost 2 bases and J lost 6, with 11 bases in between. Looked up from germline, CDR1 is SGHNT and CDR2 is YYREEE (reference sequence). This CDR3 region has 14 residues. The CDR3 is CASSFWRVPGELFF. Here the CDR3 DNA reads TGTGCCAGCAGCTTTTGGAGGGTTCCCGGGGAGCTGTTTTTT.